These 3 T cell receptor beta chains originate from one sample sequenced in a study of T cells in Graves' hyperthyroidism and ophthalmopathy. The CDR3 regions of TCR beta were amplified from RNA transcripts. The primer set for the first-round RT-PCR of the TCR CDR3 was HTBI. TCRdb ran MiXCR on the multiplex PCR reads and lists one entry per CDR3 protein. Of around 350,000 distinct CDR3 sequences in the sample, approximately 16% are singletons; the top ten hold roughly 19%. The sequenced sample was blood. The receptors derive from a woman aged 55-75 years with Graves' ophthalmopathy.

This clonotype was recorded at least ten times. The chain employs TRBV27 and TRBJ2-3; the D is unclear. The germline V gene has CDR1 MNHEY and CDR2 SMNVEV (reference sequence). Deletions cut 4 bases from V and 2 bases from J, with 10 bases between. The CDR3 sequence is 14 residues long. Here the CDR3 reads CASSSKPPTDTQYF. In DNA form, the CDR3 reads TGTGCCAGCAGTTCCAAACCCCCCACAGATACGCAGTATTTT.

At least ten counts were recorded for this clonotype. The rearrangement uses TRBV2 and TRBJ1-6; tentative D call: TRBD1 (5 bases). CDR3 length: 15 residues. V lost 4 bases and J 7 bases, leaving 14 bases between the germline ends. The germline V gene has CDR1 SNHLY and CDR2 FYNNEI. The DNA for the CDR3 is TGTGCCAGCAGTGCGGTGGGTGAGGGGAATTCACCCCTCCACTTT. It is translated as CASSAVGEGNSPLHF.

V usage is TRBV4-1 and J usage is TRBJ1-1, with no clear D. With 4 bases removed from V and 0 bases from J, the gap between germline ends came to 12 bases. Germline V lookup: CDR1 MGHRA, CDR2 YSYEKL. The CDR3 loop spans 15 amino acids. The CDR3 region is CASSLQGQLNTEAFF. In DNA form, the CDR3 reads TGCGCCAGCAGCCTTCAAGGGCAACTGAACACTGAAGCTTTCTTT.